This is a list of T cell receptor beta chains from one sample in a study of chemoradiotherapy in HPV16-positive cancers. Generated by immunoSEQ multiplex PCR, the TCRdb table keeps only in-frame clones and is missing some. The sample holds roughly 6,100 clones, around 70% seen once. The material was tumor tissue, obtained from a patient who underwent chemoradiotherapy. The receptor source for this set is a human donor with HPV-associated anogenital cancer. Each CDR3 is given with its conserved first and last residue. The order of the fields is D gene, V gene, clone size, J gene, CDR3 protein, CDR3 DNA. The D gene is left open where the match is weak. Expanded clones get a size class; other rows say once, few or many, or leave the size out.

d_gene: .
v_gene: TRBV11-3
abundance: .
j_gene: TRBJ1-2
CDR3aa: CASSPGAYGYTF
CDR3nt: TGTGCCAGCAGCCCAGGGGCCTATGGCTACACCTTC

d_gene: TRBD2
v_gene: TRBV4-1
abundance: .
j_gene: TRBJ2-2
CDR3aa: CASSRTSGSIGELFF
CDR3nt: TGCGCCAGCAGCCGGACTAGCGGGAGTATCGGGGAGCTGTTTTTT

d_gene: TRBD1
v_gene: TRBV4-1
abundance: .
j_gene: TRBJ1-5
CDR3aa: CASSPGQGSDQPQHF
CDR3nt: TGCGCCAGCAGCCCCGGACAGGGGTCTGATCAGCCCCAGCATTTT

d_gene: .
v_gene: TRBV5-1
abundance: once
j_gene: TRBJ2-7
CDR3aa: CASSLGGEQYF
CDR3nt: TGCGCCAGCAGCTTGGGCGGGGAGCAGTACTTC

d_gene: TRBD2
v_gene: TRBV5-1
abundance: .
j_gene: TRBJ2-3
CDR3aa: CASSPRTSGSTDTQYF
CDR3nt: TGCGCCAGCAGCCCGCGGACTAGCGGGAGCACAGATACGCAGTATTTT

d_gene: .
v_gene: TRBV29-1
abundance: .
j_gene: TRBJ2-3
CDR3aa: CSVGRGTDTQYF
CDR3nt: TGCAGCGTTGGTCGGGGCACAGATACGCAGTATTTT

d_gene: .
v_gene: TRBV29-1
abundance: .
j_gene: TRBJ2-3
CDR3aa: CSVVKTSTDTQYF
CDR3nt: TGCAGCGTTGTCAAGACTAGCACAGATACGCAGTATTTT

d_gene: .
v_gene: TRBV6-1
abundance: .
j_gene: TRBJ2-5
CDR3aa: CASSVGLRETQYF
CDR3nt: TGTGCCAGCAGTGTCGGATTGCGAGAGACCCAGTACTTC

d_gene: .
v_gene: TRBV14
abundance: medium-sized
j_gene: TRBJ1-4
CDR3aa: CASSQGDRGGGEKLFF
CDR3nt: TGTGCCAGCAGCCAAGGGGACCGCGGGGGCGGTGAAAAACTGTTTTTT

d_gene: .
v_gene: TRBV7-8
abundance: few
j_gene: TRBJ1-5
CDR3aa: CASSHTSGGSNQPQHF
CDR3nt: TGTGCCAGCAGTCATACCTCGGGAGGTAGCAATCAGCCCCAGCATTTT

d_gene: .
v_gene: TRBV25-1
abundance: .
j_gene: TRBJ2-5
CDR3aa: CASSEIQQSQETQYF
CDR3nt: TGTGCCAGCAGTGAAATACAACAGTCCCAAGAGACCCAGTACTTC

d_gene: .
v_gene: TRBV20-1
abundance: .
j_gene: TRBJ2-1
CDR3aa: CSASYENEQFF
CDR3nt: TGCAGTGCTAGTTACGAGAATGAGCAGTTCTTC

d_gene: .
v_gene: TRBV11-2
abundance: .
j_gene: TRBJ1-2
CDR3aa: CASSLGGRWGYGYTF
CDR3nt: TGTGCCAGCAGCTTAGGAGGCAGATGGGGCTATGGCTACACCTTC

d_gene: .
v_gene: TRBV27
abundance: .
j_gene: TRBJ2-2
CDR3aa: CASSYLPGAGELFF
CDR3nt: TGTGCCAGCAGTTACCTCCCGGGGGCCGGGGAGCTGTTTTTT

d_gene: .
v_gene: TRBV29-1
abundance: .
j_gene: TRBJ1-1
CDR3aa: CSVAAQRGNTEAFF
CDR3nt: TGCAGCGTTGCGGCACAGCGAGGGAACACTGAAGCTTTCTTT

d_gene: .
v_gene: TRBV30
abundance: .
j_gene: TRBJ1-4
CDR3aa: CAWMTTNEKLFF
CDR3nt: TGTGCCTGGATGACAACTAATGAAAAACTGTTTTTT

d_gene: TRBD2
v_gene: TRBV6-5
abundance: .
j_gene: TRBJ2-2
CDR3aa: CASRQTSGKTGELFF
CDR3nt: TGTGCCAGTCGCCAGACTAGCGGGAAAACCGGGGAGCTGTTTTTT

d_gene: .
v_gene: TRBV9
abundance: .
j_gene: TRBJ2-3
CDR3aa: CASSDETGTDTQYF
CDR3nt: TGTGCCAGCAGCGATGAGACGGGGACAGATACGCAGTATTTT

d_gene: .
v_gene: TRBV2
abundance: .
j_gene: TRBJ1-5
CDR3aa: CASTDTGTVYNQPQHF
CDR3nt: TGTGCCAGCACCGATACCGGGACGGTTTACAATCAGCCCCAGCATTTT

d_gene: .
v_gene: TRBV20-1
abundance: .
j_gene: TRBJ1-2
CDR3aa: CSARGSYGYTF
CDR3nt: TGCAGTGCTAGAGGGAGCTATGGCTACACCTTC

d_gene: .
v_gene: TRBV18
abundance: .
j_gene: TRBJ1-3
CDR3aa: CASSLQGPTSGNTIYF
CDR3nt: TGTGCCAGCTCACTTCAGGGCCCGACCTCTGGAAACACCATATATTTT

d_gene: TRBD1
v_gene: TRBV4-1
abundance: .
j_gene: TRBJ1-2
CDR3aa: CASSPRQGSGYGYTF
CDR3nt: TGCGCCAGCAGCCCAAGACAGGGATCAGGGTATGGCTACACCTTC

d_gene: .
v_gene: TRBV9
abundance: .
j_gene: TRBJ2-6
CDR3aa: CASSVRDGFSLTANVLTF
CDR3nt: TGTGCCAGCAGCGTAAGGGACGGATTCTCTCTGACGGCCAACGTCCTGACTTTC

d_gene: .
v_gene: TRBV7-3
abundance: .
j_gene: TRBJ2-1
CDR3aa: CASSVLGTKNNEQFF
CDR3nt: TGTGCCAGCAGCGTACTCGGGACAAAAAACAATGAGCAGTTCTTC

d_gene: .
v_gene: TRBV11-3
abundance: medium-sized
j_gene: TRBJ2-2
CDR3aa: CASSPRGNTGELFF
CDR3nt: TGTGCCAGCAGCCCTCGGGGGAACACCGGGGAGCTGTTTTTT

d_gene: .
v_gene: TRBV27
abundance: few
j_gene: TRBJ1-2
CDR3aa: CASSLAPQITGYTF
CDR3nt: TGTGCCAGCAGTTTGGCCCCCCAGATCACAGGCTACACCTTC

d_gene: .
v_gene: TRBV30
abundance: .
j_gene: TRBJ2-2
CDR3aa: CAWSVIPTGELFF
CDR3nt: TGTGCCTGGAGTGTAATTCCCACCGGGGAGCTGTTTTTT

d_gene: TRBD1
v_gene: TRBV18
abundance: .
j_gene: TRBJ1-1
CDR3aa: CASSPATGNTEAFF
CDR3nt: TGTGCCAGCTCACCCGCGACAGGGAATACTGAAGCTTTCTTT

d_gene: TRBD1
v_gene: TRBV4-2
abundance: .
j_gene: TRBJ1-1
CDR3aa: CASSPRATGADTEAFF
CDR3nt: TGTGCCAGCAGCCCCCGGGCCACAGGGGCGGACACTGAAGCTTTCTTT

d_gene: .
v_gene: TRBV5-6
abundance: .
j_gene: TRBJ2-7
CDR3aa: CASSVSYEQYF
CDR3nt: TGTGCCAGCAGCGTATCCTACGAGCAGTACTTC

d_gene: TRBD1
v_gene: TRBV5-4
abundance: .
j_gene: TRBJ2-7
CDR3aa: CASSKGQVYEQYF
CDR3nt: TGTGCCAGCAGCAAAGGACAGGTCTACGAGCAGTACTTC

d_gene: TRBD1
v_gene: TRBV30
abundance: .
j_gene: TRBJ1-3
CDR3aa: CAWSLGTAGNTIYF
CDR3nt: TGTGCCTGGAGTTTGGGGACAGCTGGAAACACCATATATTTT

d_gene: .
v_gene: TRBV5-6
abundance: .
j_gene: TRBJ1-1
CDR3aa: CASNWGGTEAFF
CDR3nt: TGTGCCAGCAACTGGGGGGGGACTGAAGCTTTCTTT

d_gene: .
v_gene: TRBV27
abundance: .
j_gene: TRBJ2-3
CDR3aa: CASSLSGMSTDTQYF
CDR3nt: TGTGCCAGCAGTTTATCGGGCATGAGCACAGATACGCAGTATTTT

d_gene: TRBD2
v_gene: TRBV18
abundance: once
j_gene: TRBJ2-7
CDR3aa: CASSPPSTLAGAHEQYF
CDR3nt: TGTGCCAGCTCACCACCTTCCACACTAGCGGGAGCTCACGAGCAGTACTTC

d_gene: .
v_gene: TRBV30
abundance: .
j_gene: TRBJ2-5
CDR3aa: CAWSAAAETQYF
CDR3nt: TGTGCCTGGAGTGCGGCGGCAGAGACCCAGTACTTC

d_gene: .
v_gene: TRBV6-5
abundance: .
j_gene: TRBJ2-5
CDR3aa: CASSYVPSRETQYF
CDR3nt: TGTGCCAGCAGTTACGTGCCTAGCCGAGAGACCCAGTACTTC

d_gene: .
v_gene: TRBV21-1
abundance: .
j_gene: TRBJ2-1
CDR3aa: CASSANLSGLRDNEQFF
CDR3nt: TGTGCCAGCAGCGCAAATCTAAGCGGGCTACGGGACAATGAGCAGTTCTTC

d_gene: .
v_gene: TRBV18
abundance: .
j_gene: TRBJ2-7
CDR3aa: CASSPIVGERQYF
CDR3nt: TGTGCCAGCTCACCTATAGTCGGGGAAAGGCAGTACTTC

d_gene: .
v_gene: TRBV11-2
abundance: .
j_gene: TRBJ2-5
CDR3aa: CASSPEMETQYF
CDR3nt: TGTGCCAGCAGCCCTGAAATGGAGACCCAGTACTTC